One and the same sample provided the 24 T cell receptor beta chains below, sequenced in a study of response to subunit inactivated influenza vaccine. TCRdb reprocessed the RT-PCR reads via MiXCR and lists one record per CDR3 protein. The table records hundreds of thousands of distinct CDR3 sequences, approximately 15% of them present only once. Sequencing used CD4+ T cells sorted from PBMCs, obtained approximately 25 months after vaccination. Every receptor here comes from a man between 45 and 75 years old who received an inactivated influenza vaccine.

The chain links TRBV10-2 to TRBJ2-5, with TRBD1 as a possible D gene (6 bases). This CDR3 is 14 amino acids long. Germline CDR1 is WSHSY and CDR2 is SAAADI. Trimming removed 3 bases at V and 4 bases at J, with 12 bases between. The CDR3 region has the DNA TGCGCCAGCAGTGACCACAGGGTTCGAGAGACCCAGTACTTC. Translating gives CASSDHRVRETQYF.

The chain combines TRBV20-1 with TRBJ2-3; 8 bases are a match to TRBD2. Germline V gives CDR1 DFQATT, CDR2 SNEGSKA (reference sequence). V shed 6 bases and J 5 bases; nucleotides not matched to a gene: 7. The CDR3 runs 13 residues. CDR3 nucleotides: TGCAGTGCGCCGGGACTAGGGGTAGATACGCAGTATTTT. Protein: CSAPGLGVDTQYF.

This clonotype was seen only a few times. The chain is built from TRBV29-1 and TRBJ1-5; D may be TRBD1 (6 bases). CDR3 length equals 15 residues. The V end lost 5 bases, the J end lost 7 bases, and 21 bases lay between the germline ends. CDR1 and CDR2 from the germline V gene are SQVTM and ANQGSEA. The CDR3 region is CSVLTQEGGRQPQHF. In DNA, the CDR3 is TGCAGCGTTCTAACCCAAGAGGGGGGGAGGCAGCCCCAGCATTTT.

The sample holds a few counts of this clonotype. The J gene is TRBJ1-1, the V gene TRBV9; D is undetermined. There are 16 residues in the CDR3. Trimming shortened V by 0 bases and J by 4 bases, and 16 bases separated the two germline ends. Germline CDR1 reads SGDLS; CDR2 reads YYNGEE. CDR3 in DNA: TGTGCCAGCAGCGTAGTCTCTATAGGATCTGGCACTGAAGCTTTCTTT. It is translated as CASSVVSIGSGTEAFF.

The table lists this clonotype with a few counts. This chain joins TRBV14 and TRBJ2-1; 11 bases are a match to TRBD2. The length of the CDR3 is 18 residues. Trimming at V came to 6 bases and at J to 8 bases, leaving 18 bases not matched to a gene. The germline CDR1 and CDR2 sequences are SGHDN and FVKESK. In DNA, the CDR3 is TGTGCCAGCAGACACTGGGTCGGGCTAGCGGGAGGAACAGATGAGCAGTTCTTC. Translated, it gives CASRHWVGLAGGTDEQFF. The complete variable domain, with remaining parts taken from reference TRBV14 and TRBJ2-1, reads EAGVTQFPSHSVIEKGQTVTLRCDPISGHDNLYWYRRVMGKEIKFLLHFVKESKQDESGMPNNRFLAERTGGTYSTLKVQPAELEDSGVYFCASRHWVGLAGGTDEQFFGPGTRLTVL.

This chain's CDR3 is CASIRTGRTGELFF. CDR3 coding DNA: TGTGCCAGTATTAGGACAGGGAGAACCGGGGAGCTGTTTTTT. The chain links TRBV19 to TRBJ2-2, with 8 nucleotides matching TRBD1. V was pared by 7 bases and J by 5 bases, with 6 bases of the junction left unmatched. CDR3 size: 14 residues. Germline values: CDR1 LNHDA, CDR2 SQIVND (reference sequence).

This clonotype was detected a few times. The rearrangement uses TRBV7-9 and TRBJ2-1; D might be TRBD1 (6 bases). The CDR3 is 17 residues long. V was trimmed by 0 bases and J by 5 bases, leaving 17 bases between them. Germline loops: CDR1 SEHNR, CDR2 FQNEAQ (reference sequence). DNA of the CDR3: TGTGCCAGCAGCTTAGCCGGACAGACAACTTTGGACAATGAGCAGTTCTTC. This sequence encodes CASSLAGQTTLDNEQFF.

The chain is built from TRBV20-1 and TRBJ2-1; weak D call: TRBD2 (6 bases). The CDR3 totals 16 residues. The germline CDR1 and CDR2 sequences are DFQATT and SNEGSKA (reference sequence). Trimming stripped 0 bases from V and 0 bases from J, with 12 bases between. CDR3 sequence reads: CSARDGAGSSYNEQFF. CDR3 nucleotides: TGCAGTGCTAGAGATGGGGCGGGAAGCTCCTACAATGAGCAGTTCTTC.

V is TRBV12-3 or TRBV12-4 and J is TRBJ2-1; D may correspond to TRBD1 or TRBD2 (5 bases each). V was trimmed by 6 bases and J by 7 bases, leaving 13 bases between them. The CDR3 consists of 13 residues. CDR3 amino acids: CASRQRGRNEQFF. For the CDR3, the DNA is TGTGCCAGCAGGCAAAGGGGACGGAATGAGCAGTTCTTC.

This clonotype came up a few times. The V call is TRBV7-9, the J call TRBJ1-3, with D perhaps matching TRBD1 (5 bases). The CDR3 has 16 residues. The V end was cut by 3 bases, the J end by 8 bases, with 20 bases between. In germline, CDR1 is SEHNR, CDR2 FQNEAQ (reference sequence). In DNA, the CDR3 is TGTGCCAGCAGCTTGTACGGGACCTCCGAAGGTGACACCATATATTTT. The encoded protein is CASSLYGTSEGDTIYF. Complete variable domain (other parts from reference TRBV7-9 and TRBJ1-3): DTGVSQNPRHKITKRGQNVTFRCDPISEHNRLYWYRQTLGQGPEFLTYFQNEAQLEKSRLLSDRFSAERPKGSFSTLEIQRTEQGDSAMYLCASSLYGTSEGDTIYFGEGSWLTVV.

V usage is TRBV20-1 and J usage is TRBJ1-2; D is undetermined. CDR1 DFQATT and CDR2 SNEGSKA come from the germline V gene (reference sequence). The CDR3 runs 17 residues. V dropped 3 bases and J dropped 2 bases, with 22 bases sitting between them. CDR3 loop: CSARSGRSGRQNYGYTF. CDR3 sequence (DNA): TGCAGTGCTAGGTCGGGTAGGTCGGGCAGACAAAACTATGGCTACACCTTC.

This rearrangement joins TRBV10-3 to TRBJ2-2, with TRBD1 identical over 7 bases. Germline loops: CDR1 ENHRY, CDR2 SYGVKD. V was pared by 4 bases and J by 6 bases, with 5 bases of the junction left unmatched. This CDR3 spans 14 amino acids. The CDR3: CAISGQGRAGELFF. For the CDR3, the DNA is TGTGCCATCAGTGGACAGGGTAGGGCCGGGGAGCTGTTTTTT.

The rearrangement links TRBV6-5 to TRBJ2-3, with D unresolved. This CDR3 region has 15 residues. From germline, CDR1 is MNHEY and CDR2 SVGAGI. V gave up 4 bases and J gave up 0 bases, with 11 bases separating them. CDR3 in amino acids: CASSSRSQSTDTQYF. In DNA, the CDR3 is TGTGCCAGCAGTTCCCGAAGTCAGAGCACAGATACGCAGTATTTT.

Only a few counts were recorded for this clonotype. The CDR3 reads CSVEQVGGRASGEQYF. CDR3 DNA sequence: TGCAGCGTTGAACAAGTCGGGGGGAGGGCCTCCGGCGAGCAGTACTTC. The chain has TRBV29-1 and TRBJ2-7, with 7 bases identical to TRBD2. Per germline, CDR1 SQVTM and CDR2 ANQGSEA. The length of the CDR3 is 16 residues. The V segment lost 2 bases and the J segment 6 bases; nucleotides outside the gene matches: 16.

This clonotype was seen more than once but under ten times. The chain uses TRBV13 and TRBJ2-2; no clear D. This CDR3 contains 13 residues. V was trimmed by 5 bases and J by 5 bases, leaving 9 bases between them. In germline, CDR1 is PRHDT, CDR2 FYEKMQ (reference sequence). As DNA, the CDR3 is TGTGCCAGCAGCCAGCTACGGACCGGGGAGCTGTTTTTT. Translating gives CASSQLRTGELFF.

V and J are TRBV24-1 and TRBJ2-1; 7 nucleotides line up with TRBD2. V dropped 5 bases and J dropped 2; count of bases not matched to a gene: 8. From germline, CDR1 is KGHDR and CDR2 SFDVKD. The CDR3 has 16 residues. The CDR3 loop reads CATSGESSGAYNEQFF. Written as DNA, the CDR3 is TGTGCCACCAGTGGGGAATCTAGCGGCGCCTACAATGAGCAGTTCTTC.

This clonotype was recorded a few times. The J gene is TRBJ2-3, the V gene TRBV7-8; D could derive from TRBD1 or TRBD2 (5 bases each). The CDR3 runs 14 residues. The V and J ends lost 2 bases and 4 bases respectively, with 10 bases between them. Germline CDR1 is SGHVS and CDR2 is FQNEAQ. This CDR3 is CASSLLGDADTQYF. In nucleotides, the CDR3 is TGTGCCAGCAGCTTACTGGGGGACGCAGATACGCAGTATTTT.

This clonotype has a single count. V gene TRBV20-1 combines with J gene TRBJ2-1; tentative D call: TRBD2 (5 bases). Trimming shortened V by 0 bases and J by 3 bases, and 12 bases separated the two germline ends. The CDR3 spans 15 residues. Per the germline V gene, CDR1 is DFQATT and CDR2 is SNEGSKA (reference sequence). CDR3 region: CSARDFGLDYNEQFF. As DNA, the CDR3 is TGCAGTGCTAGAGATTTTGGACTCGACTACAATGAGCAGTTCTTC.

In its sample, this clonotype was seen once. V is TRBV24-1 and J is TRBJ2-1, with 10 nucleotides matching TRBD2. There are 18 residues in the CDR3. Germline CDR1 KGHDR, CDR2 SFDVKD. V lost 1 base, J lost 4 bases, and 9 bases stayed unmatched. The CDR3 DNA reads as TGTGCCACCAGTGATTTCTGGCTAGCGGGGGTCTTGTACAATGAGCAGTTCTTC. Its translation is CATSDFWLAGVLYNEQFF.

This clonotype was seen a handful of times. The chain joins TRBV3-1 to TRBJ1-5; D possibly corresponds to TRBD1 (5 bases). CDR1 and CDR2 (germline): LGHDT, YNNKEL (reference sequence). V gave up 1 base and J gave up 5 bases, with 6 bases separating them. The CDR3 length is 13 residues. CDR3 in DNA: TGTGCCAGCAGCCAAGTAGGGGATCAGCCCCAGCATTTT. It translates to CASSQVGDQPQHF.

This clonotype was counted many times. The rearrangement uses TRBV5-6 and TRBJ2-2; 8 bases match TRBD1. Germline V gene data show CDR1 as SGHDT and CDR2 as YYEEEE. The ends lost 5 bases at V and 1 base at J; junction bases unmatched: 7. The CDR3 contains 16 residues. CDR3 residues: CASRNIQGGNTGELFF. For the CDR3, the DNA is TGTGCCAGCAGGAACATACAGGGGGGGAACACCGGGGAGCTGTTTTTT.

The V gene is TRBV4-3, the J gene TRBJ2-5, with 9 bases lining up with TRBD1. The CDR3 covers 14 residues. V trimming: 1 base; J trimming: 4 bases; junction bases outside the gene matches: 1. In germline, CDR1 is LGHNA, CDR2 YSLEER. CDR3 region: CASSQGQGGETQYF. Written as DNA, the CDR3 is TGCGCCAGCAGCCAAGGACAGGGGGGAGAGACCCAGTACTTC.

This clonotype was detected many times. The rearrangement links TRBV20-1 to TRBJ2-5; 7 bases align to TRBD1. J gave up 1 base and V 7 bases, and 9 bases lay outside the gene matches. The CDR3 totals 14 residues. Germline CDR1 and CDR2: DFQATT and SNEGSKA (reference sequence). Here the CDR3 DNA reads TGCAGTGGATTCCCCCGGACAGGCCAAGAGACCCAGTACTTC. Protein: CSGFPRTGQETQYF.

This clonotype was observed a handful of times. The chain carries TRBV14 and TRBJ2-7; 14 bases are shared with TRBD2. Germline V lookup: CDR1 SGHDN, CDR2 FVKESK. The CDR3 has 16 amino acids. J lost 4 bases, V lost 4 bases, and 6 bases had no gene match. The CDR3 region has the DNA TGTGCCAGCAGCCGCCTGGGACTAGCGGGAGTTTACGAGCAGTACTTC. Protein product: CASSRLGLAGVYEQYF.